The sequence of this TCR beta chain was determined in a study of identical twins. The germline V gene has CDR1 SQVTM and CDR2 ANQGSEA. V shed 3 bases and J shed 8 bases, with 7 bases lying between them. This CDR3 spans 10 amino acids. In this sample, this clonotype turned up many times. TCRdb itself ran the 5' RACE reads through MiXCR, one entry per CDR3 protein. The sample holds over 600,000 distinct CDR3 sequences, 21% seen once. The same sample was also studied in work on T cells expressing NK-cell markers. That report adds: Sorting of alpha-beta TCR T cells alone was achieved in several experiments with an anti-gamma-delta TCR antibody. The CD3+CD56-NKG2C+ fraction was also led by these clonotypes in several donors.

The TCR was taken from a woman aged 18-35 years in good health. Input material: PBMCs. The chain joins TRBV29-1 to TRBJ1-1; D might be TRBD1 (5 bases). CDR3 sequence: CSVDKGEAFF. CDR3 in DNA: TGCAGCGTTGACAAGGGGGAAGCTTTCTTT.